These 3 T cell receptor beta chains were sequenced from one sample in a study of blood T cell repertoires in COVID-19 (dated by TCRdb to the early 2020s). Library generation was performed with the immunoSEQ multiplex PCR assay. The table comes from immuneACCESS by way of TCRdb, which keeps in-frame sequences with V and J called. Part of the clones is missing from these tables; in studies checked, under half for an unresolved V gene and the rest for unknown reasons. This sample comprises around 200,000 clones, around four fifths of them detected only once. The ten largest clones capture 15% to 20% of the sample. The sequencing sample was made of peripheral blood. Receptors were obtained from a woman aged 80 or older with active or convalescent COVID-19.

The rearrangement links TRBV5-5 to TRBJ2-5, with 7 nucleotides matching TRBD2. The CDR3 length is 14 residues. J gave up 7 bases and V 0 bases, and 6 bases lay outside the gene matches. CDR1 SGHKS and CDR2 YYEKEE come from the germline V gene (reference sequence). The CDR3 nucleotides read TGTGCCAGCAGCTTGGCGGGTTGGGAGGGGACCCAGTACTTC. Its protein is CASSLAGWEGTQYF.

This sequence joins TRBV7-2 and TRBJ1-5; possible D gene TRBD1, 6 bases. With 5 bases removed from V and 6 bases from J, the gap between germline ends came to 11 bases. The CDR3 contains 13 residues. CDR1 and CDR2 from the germline V gene are SGHTA and FQGNSA. The chain's CDR3 is CASSQGWGQPQHF. DNA of the CDR3: TGTGCCAGCAGCCAGGGGTGGGGTCAGCCCCAGCATTTT.

V usage is TRBV5-6 and J usage is TRBJ2-5; TRBD1 agrees at 7 bases. Germline trimming cut 0 bases from V and 1 base from J; bases unmatched to any gene: 0. The germline gives CDR1 SGHDT, CDR2 YYEEEE. The CDR3 has 14 amino acids. DNA of the CDR3: TGTGCCAGCAGCTTGGGACAGGGCCAAGAGACCCAGTACTTC. It encodes CASSLGQGQETQYF.